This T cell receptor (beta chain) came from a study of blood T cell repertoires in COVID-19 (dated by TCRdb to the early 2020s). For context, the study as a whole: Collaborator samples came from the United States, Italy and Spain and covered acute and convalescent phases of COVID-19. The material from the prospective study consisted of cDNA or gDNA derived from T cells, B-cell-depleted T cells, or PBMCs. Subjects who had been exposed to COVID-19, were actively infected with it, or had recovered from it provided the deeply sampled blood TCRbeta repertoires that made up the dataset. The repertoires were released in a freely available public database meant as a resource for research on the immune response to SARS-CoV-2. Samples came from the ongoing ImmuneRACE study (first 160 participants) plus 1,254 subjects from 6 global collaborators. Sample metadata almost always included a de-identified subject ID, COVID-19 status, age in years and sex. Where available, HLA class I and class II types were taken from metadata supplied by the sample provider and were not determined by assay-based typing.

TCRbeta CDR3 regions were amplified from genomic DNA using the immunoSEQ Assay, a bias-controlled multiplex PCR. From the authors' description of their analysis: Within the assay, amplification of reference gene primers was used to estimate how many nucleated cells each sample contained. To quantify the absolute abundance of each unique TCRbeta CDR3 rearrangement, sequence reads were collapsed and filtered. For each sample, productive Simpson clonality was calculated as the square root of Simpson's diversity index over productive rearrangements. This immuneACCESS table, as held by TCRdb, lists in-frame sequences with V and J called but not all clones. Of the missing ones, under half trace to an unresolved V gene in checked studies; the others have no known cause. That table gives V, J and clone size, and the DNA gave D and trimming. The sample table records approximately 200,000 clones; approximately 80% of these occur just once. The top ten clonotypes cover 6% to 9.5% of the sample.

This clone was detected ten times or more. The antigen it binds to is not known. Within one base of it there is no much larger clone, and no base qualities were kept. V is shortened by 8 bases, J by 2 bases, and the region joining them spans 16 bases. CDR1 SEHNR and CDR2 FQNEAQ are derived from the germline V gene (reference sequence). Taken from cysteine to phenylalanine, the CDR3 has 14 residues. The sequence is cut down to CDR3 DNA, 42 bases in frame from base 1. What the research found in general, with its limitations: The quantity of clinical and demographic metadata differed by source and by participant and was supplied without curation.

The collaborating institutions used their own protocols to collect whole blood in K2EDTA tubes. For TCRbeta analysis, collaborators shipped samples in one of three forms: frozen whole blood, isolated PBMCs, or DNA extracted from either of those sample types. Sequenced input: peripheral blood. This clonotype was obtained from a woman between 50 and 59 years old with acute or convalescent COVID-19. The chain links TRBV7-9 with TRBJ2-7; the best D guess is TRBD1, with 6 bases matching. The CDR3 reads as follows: CASEPQGGPYEQYF. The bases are TGTGCCAGCGAGCCACAGGGTGGCCCCTACGAGCAGTACTTC.